The 3 T cell receptor beta chains presented below share a single source sample, sequenced in a study of early T cells in non-severe SARS-CoV-2 infection. TCRdb ran MiXCR on the 5' RACE reads and lists one entry per CDR3 protein. Here the sample spans 64,000 or so distinct CDR3 sequences, about 11% being singletons. The sample here was whole blood, taken at baseline. The receptor source for this set is an adult who was a healthcare worker with PCR-confirmed SARS-CoV-2 infection or an uninfected control (not recorded which).

This chain joins TRBV5-1 and TRBJ1-1; the match to TRBD1 covers 9 bases. In germline, CDR1 is SGHRS, CDR2 YFSETQ. The V and J ends lost 6 bases and 4 bases, in that order; junction bases with no gene match: 4. The CDR3 runs to 13 residues. The CDR3 loop reads CASNGQGSTEAFF. The CDR3 region has the DNA TGCGCCAGCAACGGACAGGGGAGCACTGAAGCTTTCTTT.

This clonotype was seen repeatedly, ten times or more. This chain links TRBV6-6 with TRBJ1-1; the D gene is possibly TRBD1 (5 bases). This CDR3 has 12 amino acids. Germline V gives CDR1 MNHNY, CDR2 SVGAGI (reference sequence). Trimming shortened V by 8 bases and J by 7 bases, and 14 bases separated the two germline ends. The CDR3 sequence is CASRDPRGEAFF. The CDR3 region has the DNA TGTGCCAGCCGGGACCCGCGCGGTGAAGCTTTCTTT.

A few counts support this clonotype. The chain employs TRBV12-3 or TRBV12-4 and TRBJ2-7; 8 nucleotides agree with TRBD2. The V segment lost 7 bases and the J segment 7 bases; nucleotides outside the gene matches: 15. This CDR3 contains 15 residues. In DNA, the CDR3 is TGTGCCAGCACCCTGTCCGGGGGGGTAGTCGATGAGCAGTACTTC. This gives the protein CASTLSGGVVDEQYF.